What follows describes a single TCR beta chain. Its antigen remains unknown. Specified treatment: over 15 received Ad26.COV2.S at low or high dose, single or two shots; several received placebo; per-sample allocation not given. Collection of samples fell on day 63 after the first vaccine or placebo injection. The sample came from a Boston adult aged 18-55 years. This entry is derived from a study of Ad26.COV2.S vaccination and SARS-CoV-2 variants. Study details: Ad26.COV2.S arm of COV1001 included the donor.

Germline-derived CDR1 and CDR2 are SGHNT and YENEEA. J was trimmed by 8 bases and V by 3 bases; bases with no gene match: 9. This CDR3 comprises 15 residues. Regarding the study as a whole: The analyses of TCR breadth and depth may have understated the size of total T cell responses. Post-vaccination breadth of spike-specific CD8+ and CD4+ T cell responses was reportedly substantial.

Sequenced by immunoSEQ multiplex PCR; TCRdb stores in-frame clones only, minus some. The table shows fewer than 600,000 clones, with 80% to 90% occurring only once. This chain links TRBV11-3 with TRBJ2-2, with 7 bases matching TRBD2. The sequencing here drew on peripheral blood, taken in a trial of Ad26.COV2.S vaccine versus placebo. The origin of this receptor is a person between 18 and 65 years old who received the Ad26.COV2.S COVID-19 vaccine or a placebo. The CDR3 spells CASSLGHLGRGELFF. For the CDR3, the DNA is TGTGCCAGCAGCTTGGGTCATCTCGGGAGGGGGGAGCTGTTTTTT.